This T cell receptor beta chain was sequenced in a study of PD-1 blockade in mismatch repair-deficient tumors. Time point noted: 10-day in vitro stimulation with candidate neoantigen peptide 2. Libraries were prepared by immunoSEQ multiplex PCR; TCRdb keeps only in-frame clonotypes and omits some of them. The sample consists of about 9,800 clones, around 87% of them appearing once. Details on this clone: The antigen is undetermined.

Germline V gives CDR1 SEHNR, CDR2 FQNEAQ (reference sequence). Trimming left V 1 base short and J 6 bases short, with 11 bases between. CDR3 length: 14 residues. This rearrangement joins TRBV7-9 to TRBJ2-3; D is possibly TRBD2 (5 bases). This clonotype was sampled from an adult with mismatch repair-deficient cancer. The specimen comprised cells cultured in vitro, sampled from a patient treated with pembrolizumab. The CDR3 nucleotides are TGTGCCAGCAGCTTAGGAGGGCTCGGGGATACGCAGTATTTT. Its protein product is CASSLGGLGDTQYF.